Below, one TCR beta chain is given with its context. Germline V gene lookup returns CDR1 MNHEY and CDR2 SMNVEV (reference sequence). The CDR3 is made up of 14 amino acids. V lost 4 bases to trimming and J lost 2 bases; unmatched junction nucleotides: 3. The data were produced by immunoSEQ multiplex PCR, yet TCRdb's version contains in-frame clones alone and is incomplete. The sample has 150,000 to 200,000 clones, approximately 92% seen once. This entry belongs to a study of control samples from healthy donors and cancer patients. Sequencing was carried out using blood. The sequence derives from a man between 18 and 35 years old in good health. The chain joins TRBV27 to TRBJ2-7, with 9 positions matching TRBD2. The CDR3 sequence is CASSSSGVPYEQYF. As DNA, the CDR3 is TGTGCCAGCAGTTCTAGCGGGGTCCCCTACGAGCAGTACTTC.